This T cell receptor (beta chain) originates from a study of shared clonotypes between healthy human individuals. For the study at large: The plates for each donor numbered three CD4 naive, three CD4 memory, two CD8 naive and one CD8 memory.

Germline trimming cut 6 bases from V and 3 bases from J; bases unmatched to any gene: 6. The CDR3 runs 15 residues. Per germline, CDR1 MDHEN and CDR2 SYDVKM. Produced via immunoSEQ multiplex PCR; TCRdb's table is partial and in-frame only. The top ten hold approximately 1.5% of the sample, which has about 1 million clones, about 77% seen once. The sample comprised memory CD4+ T cells sorted from blood. Subset indicated: CD45RA-negative fraction. The source of this sequence is a man aged 18 to 35 in good health. This chain connects TRBV28 to TRBJ1-3; 9 nucleotides agree with TRBD1. In DNA, the CDR3 is TGTGCCAGCAGGTCACAGGGGGCTCATGGAAACACCATATATTTT. Translating it yields CASRSQGAHGNTIYF.